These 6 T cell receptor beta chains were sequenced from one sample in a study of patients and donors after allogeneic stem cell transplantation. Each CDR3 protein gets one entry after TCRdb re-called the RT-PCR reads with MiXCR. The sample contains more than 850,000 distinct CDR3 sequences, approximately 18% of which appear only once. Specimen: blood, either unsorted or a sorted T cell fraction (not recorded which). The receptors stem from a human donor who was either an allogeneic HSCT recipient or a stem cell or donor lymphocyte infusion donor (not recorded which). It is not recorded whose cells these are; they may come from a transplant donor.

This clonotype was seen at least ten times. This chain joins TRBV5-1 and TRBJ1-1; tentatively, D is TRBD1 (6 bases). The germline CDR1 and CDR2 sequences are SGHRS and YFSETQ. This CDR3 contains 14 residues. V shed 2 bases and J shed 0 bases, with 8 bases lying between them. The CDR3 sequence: CASSFGQLNTEAFF. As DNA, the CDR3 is TGCGCCAGCAGCTTTGGACAGCTGAACACTGAAGCTTTCTTT. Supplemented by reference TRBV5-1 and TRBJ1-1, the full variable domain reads KAGVTQTPRYLIKTRGQQVTLSCSPISGHRSVSWYQQTPGQGLQFLFEYFSETQRNKGNFPGRFSGRQFSNSRSEMNVSTLELGDSALYLCASSFGQLNTEAFFGQGTRLTVV.

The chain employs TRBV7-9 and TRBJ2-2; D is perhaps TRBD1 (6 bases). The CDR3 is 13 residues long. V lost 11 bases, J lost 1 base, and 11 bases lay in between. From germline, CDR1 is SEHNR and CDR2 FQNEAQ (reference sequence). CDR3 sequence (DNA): TGTGCCGGAGACAGGAGGAACACCGGGGAGCTGTTTTTT. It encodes CAGDRRNTGELFF.

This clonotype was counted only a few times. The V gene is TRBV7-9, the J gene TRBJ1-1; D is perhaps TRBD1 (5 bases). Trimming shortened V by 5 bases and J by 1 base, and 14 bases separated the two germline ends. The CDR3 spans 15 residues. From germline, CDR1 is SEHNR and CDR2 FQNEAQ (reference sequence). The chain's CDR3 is CASSRDGPENTEAFF. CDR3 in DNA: TGTGCCAGCAGCCGGGACGGACCAGAGAACACTGAAGCTTTCTTT. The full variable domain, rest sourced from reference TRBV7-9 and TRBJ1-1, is DTGVSQNPRHKITKRGQNVTFRCDPISEHNRLYWYRQTLGQGPEFLTYFQNEAQLEKSRLLSDRFSAERPKGSFSTLEIQRTEQGDSAMYLCASSRDGPENTEAFFGQGTRLTVV.

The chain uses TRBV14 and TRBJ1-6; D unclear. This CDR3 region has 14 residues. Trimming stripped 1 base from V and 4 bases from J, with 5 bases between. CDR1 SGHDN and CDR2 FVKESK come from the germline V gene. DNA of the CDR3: TGTGCCAGCAGCCAAGCGGGATATAATTCACCCCTCCACTTT. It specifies CASSQAGYNSPLHF.

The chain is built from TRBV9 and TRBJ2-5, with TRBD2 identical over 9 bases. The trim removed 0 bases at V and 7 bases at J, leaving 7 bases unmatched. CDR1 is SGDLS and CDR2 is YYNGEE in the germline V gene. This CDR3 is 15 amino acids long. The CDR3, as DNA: TGTGCCAGCAGCGTAGGTTCTAGCGGGATTGGGACCCAGTACTTC. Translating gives CASSVGSSGIGTQYF.

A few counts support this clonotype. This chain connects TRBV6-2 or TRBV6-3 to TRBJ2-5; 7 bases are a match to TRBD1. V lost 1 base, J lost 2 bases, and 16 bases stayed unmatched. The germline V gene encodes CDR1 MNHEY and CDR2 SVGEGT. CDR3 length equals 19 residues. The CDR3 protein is CASSYFLPEGGYKQETQYF. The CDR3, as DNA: TGTGCCAGCAGTTACTTTTTACCGGAAGGGGGCTACAAACAAGAGACCCAGTACTTC.